Listed here is a single T cell receptor (beta chain). Germline V gives CDR1 SGDLS, CDR2 YYNGEE. The CDR3 spans 12 residues. The germline V and J ends were trimmed by 0 bases and 9 bases, with 7 bases remaining between them. This specimen comes from a study of glioma-infiltrating T cells after dendritic cell vaccination. The PCR used 60 V beta and 13 J beta primers. Libraries were prepared by immunoSEQ multiplex PCR; TCRdb keeps only in-frame clonotypes and omits some of them. The sample contains just under 100,000 clones, approximately 80% of which appear only once. Sample time point: after dendritic cell vaccination, including at tumor progression/relapse. No glioblastoma patient carried an isocitrate dehydrogenase mutation.

The sequence came from a human donor with glioblastoma. The material sequenced was blood, taken after dendritic cell vaccination. This chain links TRBV9 with TRBJ2-4, with no clear D. The CDR3 nucleotides are TGTGCCAGCAGCGTAGCTAACGGCATTCAGTACTTC. This encodes CASSVANGIQYF.